This TCR beta chain was observed in a study of T cell responses to AZD1222 COVID-19 vaccine. Study-level findings and limits: Scientists sampled the repertoires only once the peak T cell response had passed.

CDR1 and CDR2 (germline): SNHLY, FYNNEI. The CDR3 contains 14 residues. V gave up 4 bases and J gave up 9 bases, with 16 bases separating them. Produced via immunoSEQ multiplex PCR; TCRdb's table is partial and in-frame only. The sample holds over 65,000 clones, approximately 82% seen once. With regard to this clone: Its specificity is unknown.

This clonotype was sampled from an adult in good health. V gene TRBV2 combines with J gene TRBJ2-1; D unclear. Sequences were derived from peripheral blood, sampled on day 0 of AZD1222 vaccination. The CDR3 sequence: CASSVVSDGSEQFF. In DNA form, the CDR3 reads TGTGCCAGCAGTGTAGTGTCGGACGGCAGTGAGCAGTTCTTC. The complete variable domain, with remaining parts taken from reference TRBV2 and TRBJ2-1, reads EPEVTQTPSHQVTQMGQEVILRCVPISNHLYFYWYRQILGQKVEFLVSFYNNEISEKSEIFDDQFSVERPDGSNFTLKIRSTKLEDSAMYFCASSVVSDGSEQFFGPGTRLTVL.